This T cell receptor (beta chain) was profiled in a study of blood T cells in healthy people across ages (dated by TCRdb to about 2015). As for the study more broadly: In model experiments, template switching captured roughly one uniquely barcoded TCR beta cDNA molecule for every two T cells. Using deep sequencing normalized with unique cDNA molecular identifiers, the study measured how TCR beta repertoire diversity changes with age. The donors were divided into four age groups: young (average around 16 years), middle-aged (about 40), aged (roughly 60) and long-lived (around 87). To avoid experimental bias, donors of different ages were randomly spread across the sequencing lanes. For two donors (one aged 18 to 30 and one aged 80 or older), the study analyzed two additional independent replicas of 1 million unique cDNA reads from the same blood draw.

Libraries came from 5' RACE. Instrument on record: Illumina HiSeq 2500. A second 7 to 11 cycle PCR used a sample-barcoded 5' primer and a J-beta primer mix. A unique molecular identifier was introduced onto each TCR beta cDNA molecule by a template-switch 5' adaptor carrying 12 random nucleotides. At least 2.5 million CDR3-containing paired-end reads were obtained from each sample. The Mint cDNA synthesis kit, primed by a TRBC-specific oligonucleotide, was used to synthesize first-strand cDNA from all RNA. Following uracil-DNA glycosylase treatment, a first 18-cycle PCR with universal primers M1SS and BC2_uni_R was performed on all cDNA. In the paper's pipeline: For normalization, 1 million high-quality reads, each with a distinct molecular identifier, were randomly selected from each sample. Instead of being binned into consensus sequences, reads that shared molecular identifiers were thrown out. MiTCR, run with a Q25 quality threshold and the strictest error-elimination algorithm, handled CDR3 identification, clonotype clustering and error correction. A nonparametric unseen species model with Euler transformation was used to estimate lower-bound total TCR beta diversity. TCRdb reanalyzed the raw reads on its own, using fastp at Q25 for trimming and MiXCR for clone calling, and kept in-frame beta chains. Rows with one shared CDR3 protein collapse into an entry with the most common genes and DNA. It is TCRdb's table, rather than the study itself, that gives the V and J calls and clone size. In all, the sample holds roughly 2 million distinct CDR3 sequences, and about 49% of those were seen once. Together, the top ten hold less than 2.5% of the sample.

Study-level results and caveats: Total diversity estimates from one million sequenced T cells were considered lower bounds and underestimates. Because the CMV infection status of the donors was unknown, age-related changes in expanded clonotypes may potentially have been confounded. Compared with the aged group, the long-lived group had more naive CD4+ T cells, fewer expanded clones and increased TCR diversity, a pattern suggesting age selection. As age increased, observed TCR beta diversity per million T cells dropped in a roughly linear way, and a significant reduction was already evident by age about 36. Conclusive comparison of naive and antigen-experienced compartments was prevented by the profiling of bulk unsorted PBMCs. A strong correlation was found between observed TCR beta diversity and the percentage of naive T cells measured by flow cytometry.

With regard to this clonotype: It lacks a known antigen. No qualities accompany the bases; no much larger clone lies one base away.

Based on the germline V gene, the CDR1 and CDR2 sequences are LGHNA and YSLEER. At the junction V is shortened by 0 bases and J by 2 bases; bases outside the gene matches: 7. The CDR3, from cysteine to phenylalanine, totals 18 residues. CDR3 DNA only is kept here, 54 bases in frame from base 1. Donors were 35 to 40 systemically healthy Caucasian individuals from Russia aged roughly 6 to 100 years. Each donor gave 8 to 10 milliliters of peripheral blood, collected into EDTA-treated Vacutainer tubes. Ficoll-Paque density-gradient centrifugation was used to isolate PBMCs, with at least 6.5 million per sample. Trizol reagent was used to extract total RNA from the PBMCs, yielding at least 5.5 micrograms per sample. For every donor, an aliquot of PBMCs went through flow cytometry to measure the percentages of naive CD45RAhigh/CD27high T cells.

This receptor chain uses TRBV4-3 and TRBJ2-2, with 9 bases matching TRBD2. Sequencing was done on a sample of blood. The source is a woman between 40 and 50 years old in good health. The CDR3 has the sequence CASSQDHGTSRNTGELFF. The DNA is as follows: TGCGCCAGCAGCCAAGATCACGGGACTAGCCGAAACACCGGGGAGCTGTTTTTT.